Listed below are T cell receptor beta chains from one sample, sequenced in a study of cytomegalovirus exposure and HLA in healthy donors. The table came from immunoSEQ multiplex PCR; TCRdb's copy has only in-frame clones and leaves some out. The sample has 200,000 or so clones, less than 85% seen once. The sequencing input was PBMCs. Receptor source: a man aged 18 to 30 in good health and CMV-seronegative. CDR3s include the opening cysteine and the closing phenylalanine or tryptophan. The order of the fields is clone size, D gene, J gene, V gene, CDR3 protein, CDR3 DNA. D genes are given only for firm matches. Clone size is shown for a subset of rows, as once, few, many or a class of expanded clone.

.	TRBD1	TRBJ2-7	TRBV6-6	CASSWDRVREQYF	TGTGCCAGCAGTTGGGACAGGGTACGCGAGCAGTACTTC
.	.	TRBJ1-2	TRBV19	CASSIWGGDGYTF	TGTGCCAGTAGTATTTGGGGAGGTGATGGCTACACCTTC
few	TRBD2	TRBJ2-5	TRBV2	CASSGGLAGDQETQYF	TGTGCCAGCAGCGGGGGACTAGCGGGGGACCAAGAGACCCAGTACTTC
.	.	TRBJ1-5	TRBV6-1	CASSAGRQPQHF	TGTGCCAGCAGTGCAGGGCGGCAGCCCCAGCATTTT
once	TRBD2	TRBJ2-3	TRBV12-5	CASGREGWDTDTQYF	TGTGCTAGTGGAAGGGAGGGATGGGACACAGATACGCAGTATTTT
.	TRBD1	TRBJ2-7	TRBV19	CASSNRGYYEQYF	TGTGCCAGTAGTAACAGGGGGTACTACGAGCAGTACTTC
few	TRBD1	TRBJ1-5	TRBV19	CASSRQGLGQPQHF	TGTGCCAGTAGTAGACAGGGGCTGGGACAGCCCCAGCATTTT
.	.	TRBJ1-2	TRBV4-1	CASSQGQQVNYGYTF	TGCGCCAGCAGCCAAGGGCAACAGGTTAACTATGGCTACACCTTC
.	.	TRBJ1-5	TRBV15	CATSSAGDQPQHF	TGTGCCACCAGCAGTGCAGGTGATCAGCCCCAGCATTTT
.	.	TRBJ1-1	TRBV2	CASSWDTNTEAFF	TGTGCCAGCAGTTGGGACACCAACACTGAAGCTTTCTTT
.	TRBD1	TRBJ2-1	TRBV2	CASSATGVRNEQFF	TGTGCCAGCAGTGCCACAGGGGTGCGCAATGAGCAGTTCTTC
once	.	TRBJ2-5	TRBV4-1	CASSQEPGAETQYF	TGCGCCAGCAGCCAAGAACCAGGGGCAGAGACCCAGTACTTC
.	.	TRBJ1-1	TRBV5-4	CASVGGAEAFF	TGTGCCAGCGTAGGGGGGGCTGAAGCTTTCTTT
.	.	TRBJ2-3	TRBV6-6	CASSYSVDTQYF	TGTGCCAGCAGTTATTCAGTAGATACGCAGTATTTT
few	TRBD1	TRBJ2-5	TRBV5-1	CASSPTGQETQYF	TGCGCCAGCAGCCCGACAGGGCAAGAGACCCAGTACTTC
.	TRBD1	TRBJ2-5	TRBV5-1	CASSWGQGAETQYF	TGCGCCAGCAGCTGGGGACAGGGGGCTGAGACCCAGTACTTC
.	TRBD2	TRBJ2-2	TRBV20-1	CSAGGAGELFF	TGCAGTGCTGGGGGGGCCGGGGAGCTGTTTTTT
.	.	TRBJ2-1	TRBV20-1	CSAMRDNEQFF	TGCAGTGCCATGCGGGACAATGAGCAGTTCTTC
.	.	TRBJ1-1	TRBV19	CASSTQGQVNTEAFF	TGTGCCAGTAGTACTCAGGGTCAAGTGAACACTGAAGCTTTCTTT
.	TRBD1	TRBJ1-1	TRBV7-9	CASKGTGGTEAFF	TGTGCCAGCAAAGGGACAGGGGGCACTGAAGCTTTCTTT
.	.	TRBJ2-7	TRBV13	CASSLGKGDEQYF	TGTGCCAGCAGCTTAGGAAAGGGAGACGAGCAGTACTTC
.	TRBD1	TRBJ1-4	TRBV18	CASSFEQGAYNEKLFF	TGTGCCAGCTCATTCGAACAGGGGGCATATAATGAAAAACTGTTTTTT
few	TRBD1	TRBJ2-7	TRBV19	CASSTGQGGYLRAYEQYF	TGTGCCAGTAGTACAGGACAGGGGGGATATCTGAGAGCCTACGAGCAGTACTTC
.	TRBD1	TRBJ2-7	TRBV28	CASSSGTGYHEQYF	TGTGCCAGCAGTTCCGGGACAGGGTACCACGAGCAGTACTTC
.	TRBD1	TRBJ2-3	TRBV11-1	CASSQGQENTQYF	TGTGCCAGCAGCCAGGGACAGGAAAATACGCAGTATTTT
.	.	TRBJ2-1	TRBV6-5	CASSFSSAVYNEQFF	TGTGCCAGCAGTTTTTCTAGCGCCGTCTACAATGAGCAGTTCTTC
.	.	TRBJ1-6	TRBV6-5	CASSYRSRVIGSPLHF	TGTGCCAGCAGTTACAGGAGCAGGGTAATAGGATCACCCCTCCACTTT
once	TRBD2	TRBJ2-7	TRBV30	CASRRVGGPSGYEQYF	TGTGCCTCGAGGAGAGTGGGAGGGCCCTCGGGCTACGAGCAGTACTTC
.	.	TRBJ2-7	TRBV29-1	CSTATGFEQYF	TGCAGCACAGCAACAGGGTTCGAGCAGTACTTC
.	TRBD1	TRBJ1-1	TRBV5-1	CASSLAQGGNTEAFF	TGCGCCAGCAGCTTGGCGCAGGGGGGGAACACTGAAGCTTTCTTT
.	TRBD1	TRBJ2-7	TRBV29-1	CSVAVGQGFDEQYF	TGCAGCGTGGCCGTGGGACAGGGGTTCGACGAGCAGTACTTC
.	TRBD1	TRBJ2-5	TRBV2	CASSEGLKGTAQETQYF	TGTGCCAGCAGTGAAGGACTCAAGGGGACAGCTCAAGAGACCCAGTACTTC
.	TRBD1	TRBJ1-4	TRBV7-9	CASSPGQAREKLFF	TGTGCCAGCAGCCCTGGACAGGCACGCGAAAAACTGTTTTTT
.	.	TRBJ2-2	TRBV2	CASSEAAVVTGELFF	TGTGCCAGCAGTGAGGCGGCGGTCGTGACCGGGGAGCTGTTTTTT
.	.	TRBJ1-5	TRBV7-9	CASSLSGVSNQPQHF	TGTGCCAGCAGCTTATCGGGGGTTAGCAATCAGCCCCAGCATTTT
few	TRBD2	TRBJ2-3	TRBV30	CAWSRASGLADTQYF	TGTGCCTGGAGTCGTGCTAGCGGGTTGGCAGATACGCAGTATTTT
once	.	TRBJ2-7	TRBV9	CASSDAADFAYEQYF	TGTGCCAGCAGTGATGCGGCAGATTTCGCCTACGAGCAGTACTTC
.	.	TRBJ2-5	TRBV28	CASSPLKRTVPEEVTQYF	TGTGCCAGCAGTCCCTTAAAGAGGACCGTCCCGGAGGAAGTGACCCAGTACTTC
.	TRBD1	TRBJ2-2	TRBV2	CASSRPGDRTTGELFF	TGTGCCAGCAGCCGGCCCGGGGACAGGACCACCGGGGAGCTGTTTTTT
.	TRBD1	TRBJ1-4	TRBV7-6	CASSLVEGQGIMPGKLFF	TGTGCCAGCAGCTTAGTTGAAGGACAGGGTATTATGCCTGGAAAACTGTTTTTT
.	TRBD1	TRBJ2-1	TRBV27	CASSSTGTALNEQFF	TGTGCCAGCAGTTCAACCGGGACAGCGCTCAATGAGCAGTTCTTC
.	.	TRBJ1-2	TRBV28	CASSSPRAGAYGYTF	TGTGCCAGCAGTTCCCCCAGGGCAGGGGCATATGGCTACACCTTC
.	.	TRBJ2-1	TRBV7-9	CASSLVLRGSSYNEQFF	TGTGCCAGCAGCTTAGTTCTTCGGGGGAGCTCCTACAATGAGCAGTTCTTC
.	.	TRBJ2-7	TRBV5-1	CASSRGYEQYF	TGCGCCAGCAGCCGGGGCTACGAGCAGTACTTC
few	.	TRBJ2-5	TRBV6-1	CASSERGETQYF	TGTGCCAGCAGTGAGAGGGGGGAGACCCAGTACTTC
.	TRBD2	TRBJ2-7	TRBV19	CATRGTSGRGEQYF	TGTGCCACCAGGGGGACTAGCGGGAGGGGTGAGCAGTACTTC
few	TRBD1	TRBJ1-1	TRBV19	CASTDRGLSTEAFF	TGTGCCAGTACGGACAGGGGGCTGTCCACTGAAGCTTTCTTT
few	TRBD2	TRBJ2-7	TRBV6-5	CASRWTSGTYEQYF	TGTGCCAGCAGGTGGACTAGCGGTACCTACGAGCAGTACTTC
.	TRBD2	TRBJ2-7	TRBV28	CASSVGGRVYEQYF	TGTGCCAGCAGCGTAGGCGGGAGGGTGTACGAGCAGTACTTC
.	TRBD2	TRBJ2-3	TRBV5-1	CASSLGGIAGGTDTQYF	TGCGCCAGCAGCTTGGGCGGGATAGCGGGAGGCACAGATACGCAGTATTTT
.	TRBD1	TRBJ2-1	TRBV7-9	CASSPRQGNPSYNEQFF	TGTGCCAGCAGCCCTCGACAGGGCAACCCTTCCTACAATGAGCAGTTCTTC
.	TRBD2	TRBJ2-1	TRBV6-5	CASSYSELAGGNEQFF	TGTGCCAGCAGTTACTCTGAACTAGCGGGAGGCAATGAGCAGTTCTTC
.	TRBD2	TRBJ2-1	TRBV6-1	CASIRLAGNNEQFF	TGTGCCAGCATCCGACTAGCGGGGAACAATGAGCAGTTCTTC
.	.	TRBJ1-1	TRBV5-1	CASSRGGNTEAFF	TGCGCCAGCAGCCGCGGGGGGAACACTGAAGCTTTCTTT
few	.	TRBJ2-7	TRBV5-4	CASSFQGTYEQYF	TGTGCCAGCAGCTTCCAGGGTACCTACGAGCAGTACTTC
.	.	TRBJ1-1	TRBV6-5	CASSYPSTTEAFF	TGTGCCAGCAGTTACCCATCTACTACTGAAGCTTTCTTT
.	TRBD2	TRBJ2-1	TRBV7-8	CASSHIRLAGDSYNEQFF	TGTGCCAGCAGCCATATAAGACTAGCGGGAGACTCCTACAATGAGCAGTTCTTC